The entry below gives a single TCR beta chain sequence along with its context. What it binds is not known. The iRepertoire nested amplicon-rescue multiplex PCR amplified TCR alpha and beta CDR3s from RNA. Tissue mRNA or PBMC total RNA, roughly 100-400 ng, went into one-step reverse transcription and amplification. TCRdb reprocessed the multiplex PCR reads via MiXCR and lists one record per CDR3 protein. Of approximately 400,000 distinct CDR3 sequences listed, 41% were seen once; the top ten hold about 12%. The data were taken from a study of glioma-infiltrating T cells. The germline V gene has CDR1 MDHEN and CDR2 SYDVKM. Trimming stripped 4 bases from V and 0 bases from J, with 24 bases between. This CDR3 has 19 amino acids. Study results and limitations: Patients with low tissue-blood divergence carried a signature set of shared blood CDR3 motifs.

Sequencing was done on a sample of glioma tissue, nonneoplastic brain tissue, or PBMCs (not recorded which). The J gene is TRBJ1-2, the V gene TRBV28; no definite D call. The clonotype comes from a human donor with low-grade glioma or glioblastoma, undergoing nonglioma brain surgery, or in good health (not recorded which). The DNA of the CDR3 is TGTGCCAGCAGTTCACCACATATACGACAAGGACCCACTAACTATGGCTACACCTTC. This encodes CASSSPHIRQGPTNYGYTF.